The 21 T cell receptor beta chains listed next were all sequenced from one sample in a study of early T cells in non-severe SARS-CoV-2 infection. Using its own MiXCR run on the 5' RACE reads, TCRdb lists one record per CDR3 protein. This repertoire shows 40,000 to 45,000 distinct CDR3 sequences, roughly 6.1% found once; its top ten account for less than 25%. The source material was whole blood, sampled at baseline. These receptor sequences come from an adult who was a healthcare worker with PCR-confirmed SARS-CoV-2 infection or an uninfected control (not recorded which).

This clonotype has ten or more counts. The V and J genes are TRBV6-6 and TRBJ1-1; 9 bases agree with TRBD1. J was trimmed by 7 bases and V by 4 bases; bases with no gene match: 1. Germline V gene data show CDR1 as MNHNY and CDR2 as SVGAGI (reference sequence). This CDR3 is built from 12 residues. The CDR3 sequence is CASSSTGGEAFF. The DNA for the CDR3 is TGTGCCAGCAGTTCGACAGGGGGTGAAGCTTTCTTT.

This clonotype was recorded many times. The chain has TRBV19 and TRBJ1-5, with D hard to call. Germline CDR1 LNHDA, CDR2 SQIVND (reference sequence). V was clipped by 5 bases and J by 7 bases, with 12 bases between them. The CDR3 length is 13 residues. The CDR3 spells CASSPAFGQPQHF. The DNA for the CDR3 is TGTGCCAGTAGTCCCGCCTTCGGACAGCCCCAGCATTTT.

This clonotype appeared a few times. The V call is TRBV29-1, the J call TRBJ2-1; D may be TRBD2 (5 bases). The CDR3 loop spans 16 amino acids. Germline V lookup: CDR1 SQVTM, CDR2 ANQGSEA. V was pared by 0 bases and J by 7 bases, with 19 bases between. The CDR3 region is CSVEDLPGLAGNEQFF. The CDR3 DNA is TGCAGCGTTGAAGATCTTCCGGGCCTGGCGGGTAATGAGCAGTTCTTC.

This clonotype was seen a few times. V usage is TRBV7-9 and J usage is TRBJ1-6; D is unresolved. The CDR3 is made up of 12 amino acids. Trimming took 5 bases from V and 9 from J, leaving 8 bases between them. Germline V gives CDR1 SEHNR, CDR2 FQNEAQ (reference sequence). The CDR3 here is CASSKTGSPLHF. Written as DNA, the CDR3 is TGTGCCAGCAGCAAGACGGGTTCACCCCTCCACTTT.

This chain connects TRBV6-5 to TRBJ2-3; tentative D call: TRBD2 (6 bases). In germline, CDR1 is MNHEY, CDR2 SVGAGI. Trimming removed 4 bases from V and 4 bases from J, with 18 bases in between. This CDR3 has 16 amino acids. Here the CDR3 reads CASSSHSRASADTQYF. For the CDR3, the DNA is TGTGCCAGCAGTTCCCACAGCCGAGCTAGCGCAGATACGCAGTATTTT.

This clonotype was counted at least ten times. The rearrangement joins TRBV28 to TRBJ1-5; 7 bases are shared with TRBD1. Germline CDR1 is MDHEN and CDR2 is SYDVKM. V dropped 3 bases and J dropped 1; count of bases not matched to a gene: 9. This CDR3 region has 17 residues. The CDR3 here is CASSFPKDRRSNQPQHF. As DNA, the CDR3 is TGTGCCAGCAGTTTTCCTAAGGACAGGCGAAGCAATCAGCCCCAGCATTTT.

This clonotype was picked up many times. The chain recombines TRBV4-2 with TRBJ2-1, with D maybe TRBD1 (5 bases). CDR1 LGHNA and CDR2 YNFKEQ come from the germline V gene. The CDR3 spans 15 residues. V lost 1 base and J 1 base, leaving 8 bases between the germline ends. CDR3 amino acids: CASSQAGASYNEQFF. The CDR3 bases are TGTGCCAGCAGCCAAGCTGGGGCTTCCTACAATGAGCAGTTCTTC.

At least ten counts were recorded for this clonotype. This rearrangement joins TRBV18 to TRBJ1-1; D is ambiguous. The germline CDR1 and CDR2 sequences are KGHSH and LQKENI. The ends were cut back, 6 bases at V and 5 bases at J, with 13 bases in the middle. There are 13 residues in the CDR3. The CDR3 reads CASSDTPSTEAFF. CDR3 nucleotide sequence: TGTGCCAGCTCCGACACTCCGAGTACTGAAGCTTTCTTT.

This clonotype was found many times. The rearrangement links TRBV7-9 to TRBJ2-3; tentatively, D is TRBD2 (5 bases). V lost 3 bases, J lost 2 bases, and 12 bases lay in between. Per germline, CDR1 SEHNR and CDR2 FQNEAQ (reference sequence). The CDR3 runs 15 residues. The chain's CDR3 is CASSFDGGYTDTQYF. The CDR3 DNA sequence: TGTGCCAGCAGCTTTGACGGAGGCTACACAGATACGCAGTATTTT.

This clonotype was observed at least ten times. The chain couples TRBV20-1 to TRBJ1-2, with D perhaps matching TRBD1 (5 bases). V lost 1 base and J lost 4, with 16 bases in between. CDR1 and CDR2 from the germline V gene are DFQATT and SNEGSKA (reference sequence). The CDR3 covers 15 residues. The CDR3 DNA reads TGCAGTGCTAGAGGAGGGGAAGGGCGGGCCTATGGCTACACCTTC. The encoded protein is CSARGGEGRAYGYTF.

This clonotype was counted at least ten times. This CDR3 reads CASSYLRQGYNEQFF. CDR3 nucleotide sequence: TGTGCCAGCAGCTACCTGCGACAGGGCTACAATGAGCAGTTCTTC. The chain links TRBV13 to TRBJ2-1; 7 bases align to TRBD1. V was pared by 4 bases and J by 3 bases, with 6 bases of the junction left unmatched. The CDR3 length is 15 residues. The V gene's germline CDR1 is PRHDT and CDR2 FYEKMQ (reference sequence).

This clonotype showed up many times. The chain carries TRBV7-9 and TRBJ1-5; possibly TRBD1 for D (6 bases). This CDR3 region has 14 residues. Germline CDR1 and CDR2: SEHNR and FQNEAQ (reference sequence). V was pared by 4 bases and J by 4 bases, with 11 bases between. In DNA form, the CDR3 reads TGTGCCAGCAGCTGGGAGGGGGGGAATCAGCCCCAGCATTTT. Translating gives CASSWEGGNQPQHF.

This clonotype has only a few counts. The chain uses TRBV5-1 and TRBJ2-7; D ambiguous. The CDR3 runs 14 residues. CDR1 is SGHRS and CDR2 is YFSETQ in the germline V gene. V shed 5 bases and J shed 0 bases, with 12 bases lying between them. Here the CDR3 DNA reads TGCGCCAGCAGGCCAGCAGCTCGCTCCTACGAGCAGTACTTC. Its protein product is CASRPAARSYEQYF.

This clonotype was observed a few times. This CDR3 reads CASIGAGGPTDTQYF. Here the CDR3 DNA reads TGCGCCAGCATAGGGGCGGGAGGGCCGACAGATACGCAGTATTTT. The genes are TRBV10-2 and TRBJ2-3; 9 bases are a match to TRBD2. CDR1 and CDR2 from the germline V gene are WSHSY and SAAADI. Trimming took 7 bases from V and 3 from J; bases not matched to a gene: 8. CDR3 length: 15 amino acids.

This clonotype was seen only a few times. The chain combines TRBV11-2 with TRBJ2-3, with 8 bases that match TRBD1. Germline-derived CDR1 and CDR2 are SGHAT and FQNNGV. V was clipped by 3 bases and J by 4 bases; unmatched bases: 6. The CDR3 is 15 residues long. This CDR3 is CASSFPSGGPDTQYF. The CDR3 nucleotides read TGTGCCAGCAGCTTCCCCTCAGGGGGCCCAGATACGCAGTATTTT.

The rearrangement links TRBV7-9 to TRBJ1-4; D call uncertain. This CDR3 has 15 residues. The germline CDR1 and CDR2 sequences are SEHNR and FQNEAQ (reference sequence). The V end was cut by 1 base, the J end by 3 bases, with 9 bases between. Here the CDR3 reads CASSLDASSNEKLFF. The DNA for the CDR3 is TGTGCCAGCAGCTTAGATGCCAGCTCTAATGAAAAACTGTTTTTT.

This clonotype was counted only a few times. One end of the junction varies from germline; a read error may be responsible. V usage is TRBV4-1 and J usage is TRBJ2-3, with a weak D call TRBD1 (6 bases). Germline V gene data show CDR1 as MGHRA and CDR2 as YSYEKL. The length of the CDR3 is 18 residues. CDR3 amino acids: CASSHKEQGTHGTDTQYF. CDR3 in DNA: TGCGCCAGTAGCCACAAAGAGCAGGGGACGCATGGCACAGATACGCAGTATTTT.

The sample holds many counts of this clonotype. V usage is TRBV7-9 and J usage is TRBJ1-2; 9 positions agree with TRBD1. The J segment lost 7 bases and the V segment lost 5 bases, leaving 11 bases of the junction unmatched. The CDR3 consists of 15 residues. The germline gives CDR1 SEHNR, CDR2 FQNEAQ (reference sequence). The chain's CDR3 is CASSLKTGGSGGYTF. CDR3 DNA: TGTGCCAGCAGCCTAAAAACAGGGGGCTCCGGTGGCTACACCTTC.

This clonotype was seen at least ten times. The DNA for the CDR3 is TGTGCCAGCCGACAATCGGGGCAGAGCAGCGGGGAGCTGTTTTTT. Translated: CASRQSGQSSGELFF. The rearrangement uses TRBV7-9 and TRBJ2-2; D may be TRBD1 or TRBD2 (5 bases each). Trimming cost V 8 bases and J 7 bases, with 20 bases left between them. The CDR3 totals 15 residues. Per the germline V gene, CDR1 is SEHNR and CDR2 is FQNEAQ (reference sequence).

There are many counts of this clonotype. This chain joins TRBV4-1 and TRBJ1-5; D not certain. Between the trimmed V and J ends, which lost 1 base and 0 bases, there was a span of 4 bases. This CDR3 is built from 14 residues. The V gene's germline CDR1 is MGHRA and CDR2 YSYEKL. The CDR3 loop is CASSQVGSNQPQHF. The CDR3 DNA sequence: TGCGCCAGCAGCCAAGTGGGTAGCAATCAGCCCCAGCATTTT.

This chain uses TRBV7-3 with TRBJ2-5, with 11 bases lining up with TRBD1. The CDR3 spans 16 residues. Trimming removed 5 bases from V and 2 bases from J; junction bases left unmatched: 7. CDR1 SGHTA and CDR2 FQGTGA come from the germline V gene. CDR3 coding DNA: TGTGCCAGCAGCCCCGGGACAGGGGGTATTCAAGAGACCCAGTACTTC. It specifies CASSPGTGGIQETQYF.